These 2 T cell receptor beta chains were all obtained from the same sample, sequenced in a study of blood T cell repertoires in COVID-19. Produced via immunoSEQ multiplex PCR; TCRdb's table is partial and in-frame only. The table has over 60,000 clones, approximately 84% seen once. Material: peripheral blood. Receptors originate from a human donor in a cohort sampled during active COVID-19.

V gene TRBV3-1 (or the pseudogene TRBV3-2) combines with J gene TRBJ1-4, with a possible D match to TRBD1 (6 bases). V was cut by 3 bases and J by 4 bases, with 9 bases left in between. Germline V gene sequence: CDR1 LGHDT, CDR2 YNNKEL (reference sequence). The CDR3 has 14 residues. CDR3 in amino acids: CASSHKGVNEKLFF. The CDR3 DNA reads as TGTGCCAGCAGCCATAAGGGGGTTAATGAAAAACTGTTTTTT.

The chain uses TRBV19 and TRBJ1-1; no clear D. CDR1 is LNHDA and CDR2 is SQIVND in the germline V gene (reference sequence). The V gene lost 4 bases and the J gene lost 4 bases, with 7 bases spanning the gap. The CDR3 loop spans 12 amino acids. The CDR3: CASSRVGTEAFF. CDR3 in DNA: TGTGCCAGTAGTAGAGTCGGCACTGAAGCTTTCTTT.